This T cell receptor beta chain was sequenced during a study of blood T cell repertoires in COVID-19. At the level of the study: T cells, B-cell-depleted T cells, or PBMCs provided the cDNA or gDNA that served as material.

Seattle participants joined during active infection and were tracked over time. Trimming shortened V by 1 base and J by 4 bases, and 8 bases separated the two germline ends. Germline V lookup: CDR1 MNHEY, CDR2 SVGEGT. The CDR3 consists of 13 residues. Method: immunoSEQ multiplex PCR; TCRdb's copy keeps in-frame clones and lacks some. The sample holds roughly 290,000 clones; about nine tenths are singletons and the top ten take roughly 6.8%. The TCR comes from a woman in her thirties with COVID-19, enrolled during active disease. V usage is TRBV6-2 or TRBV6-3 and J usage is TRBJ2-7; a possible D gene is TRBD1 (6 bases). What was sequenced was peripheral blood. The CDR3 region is CASSYYRVYEQYF. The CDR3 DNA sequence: TGTGCCAGCAGTTACTACAGGGTTTACGAGCAGTACTTC.